This TCR beta chain was captured in a study of T cell responses to AZD1222 COVID-19 vaccine. Study-level points and caveats: A mostly white British donor set with more females was recruited, and clonal diversity was possibly underestimated. Spike-specific TCR depth and breadth grew after two AZD1222 doses.

Per germline, CDR1 SGDLS and CDR2 YYNGEE. The CDR3 has 14 residues. V dropped 3 bases and J dropped 4; count of bases not matched to a gene: 6. About this clone: Its specificity is not known.

This table comes from immunoSEQ multiplex PCR, and its TCRdb copy is limited to in-frame clones, with some not included. The sample carries about 120,000 clones, about 90% recorded once. This clonotype was obtained from an adult in good health. Source: peripheral blood, taken on day 0 of AZD1222 vaccination. The chain combines TRBV9 with TRBJ1-1; the match to TRBD1 covers 7 bases. CDR3 coding DNA: TGTGCCAGCAGCGCCAGACAGGGTGGCACTGAAGCTTTCTTT. Its translation: CASSARQGGTEAFF.